Listed below are T cell receptor beta chains from one sample, sequenced in a study of blood T cell repertoires in COVID-19. This table comes from immunoSEQ multiplex PCR, and its TCRdb copy is limited to in-frame clones, with some not included. Here the sample spans about 90,000 clones, approximately 88% being singletons. Sequencing was carried out using peripheral blood. The receptors were sampled from a man aged 55 to 70 with acute or convalescent COVID-19. The CDR3 runs from the conserved cysteine through the conserved F or W. A D gene is named only where the DNA matches it firmly. Only part of the rows carry a size: once, few, many, or a class if the clone is expanded.

CDR3 length	V gene	J gene	clone size	D gene	CDR3 DNA	CDR3 protein
16	TRBV24-1	TRBJ2-3	-	TRBD1	TGTGCCACCAGTGATGTGGGACAGGGCGTGACAGATACGCAGTATTTT	CATSDVGQGVTDTQYF
13	TRBV6-6	TRBJ1-6	-	-	TGTGCCACGAGGGGGTTGGATAATTCACCCCTCCACTTT	CATRGLDNSPLHF
16	TRBV19	TRBJ1-2	few	TRBD1	TGTGCCAGTAGTATTGGACAGGGGGCGCGTGGGGATGGCTACACCTTC	CASSIGQGARGDGYTF
14	TRBV19	TRBJ1-4	-	TRBD1	TGTGCCAGTCATGACAGGGGGCAGGATGAAAAACTGTTTTTT	CASHDRGQDEKLFF
14	TRBV24-1	TRBJ1-5	-	TRBD1	TGTGCCACCAGTAAGACAGGGGGGGAGCAGCCCCAGCATTTT	CATSKTGGEQPQHF
15	TRBV5-4	TRBJ2-3	few	TRBD2	TGTGCCAGCAGCTTACTTAGCGGGGGGTGGGATACGCAGTATTTT	CASSLLSGGWDTQYF
19	TRBV6-1	TRBJ1-6	-	-	TGTGCCAGCAGTGAAGAAGCGGGCGGCAGGAGCTCCTATAATTCACCCCTCCACTTT	CASSEEAGGRSSYNSPLHF
11	TRBV24-1	TRBJ2-7	few	TRBD1	TGTGCCACCGAGACAGGGGACGAGCAGTACTTC	CATETGDEQYF
19	TRBV11-2	TRBJ1-6	-	-	TGTGCCAGCAGCTTCCGAGCTTCCATCGGTATTATGGATAATTCACCCCTCCACTTT	CASSFRASIGIMDNSPLHF
14	TRBV5-5	TRBJ1-1	few	-	TGTGCCAGCAGCTTGTCGGTGTTGAACACTGAAGCTTTCTTT	CASSLSVLNTEAFF
17	TRBV30	TRBJ1-2	-	TRBD1	TGTGCCTGGAGTGTATGGTCTTCTGACAGGGGGAACTATGGCTACACCTTC	CAWSVWSSDRGNYGYTF
15	TRBV7-2	TRBJ2-5	-	TRBD1	TGTGCCAGCAGCTCTACAGGGGCGTCACAAGAGACCCAGTACTTC	CASSSTGASQETQYF
13	TRBV5-6	TRBJ1-2	-	-	TGTGCCAGCAGCTTGAATGGGCTCTATGGCTACACCTTC	CASSLNGLYGYTF
15	TRBV6-5	TRBJ1-3	-	-	TGTGCCAGCAGTTACTCGCTGAGCTCTGGAAACACCATATATTTT	CASSYSLSSGNTIYF
16	TRBV5-1	TRBJ1-6	-	-	TGCGCCAGCAGCTTGGTTAACGGGGGGCCCAATTCACCCCTCCACTTT	CASSLVNGGPNSPLHF
14	TRBV27	TRBJ1-3	-	-	TGTGCCAGCAGTTTGAGTGGTCCTGAAAACACCATATATTTT	CASSLSGPENTIYF
17	TRBV28	TRBJ1-4	-	-	TGTGCCAGCAGGGACAGTATGAGCCGTGCAACTAATGAAAAACTGTTTTTT	CASRDSMSRATNEKLFF
14	TRBV5-5	TRBJ1-1	-	-	TGTGCCAGCACACCCGCCGGGCGGGACACTGAAGCTTTCTTT	CASTPAGRDTEAFF
15	TRBV9	TRBJ2-5	few	-	TGTGCCAGCAGCGTAGTGGCTGGAGGGGTGGAGACCCAGTACTTC	CASSVVAGGVETQYF
13	TRBV21-1	TRBJ2-1	-	-	TGTGCCAGCGGGGTAGCGGGAAACAATGAGCAGTTCTTC	CASGVAGNNEQFF
14	TRBV5-1	TRBJ1-1	-	TRBD1	TGCGCCAGCAGCACCCGGACAGGGGGCACTGAAGCTTTCTTT	CASSTRTGGTEAFF
15	TRBV2	TRBJ2-5	-	TRBD2	TGTGCCAGCAGTCCCGGGACTAAAAGGCTAGAGACCCAGTACTTC	CASSPGTKRLETQYF
15	TRBV9	TRBJ2-1	-	-	TGTGCCAGCAGCGTGGGGTGGGGGGAGAGGAATGAGCAGTTCTTC	CASSVGWGERNEQFF
13	TRBV2	TRBJ2-5	-	-	TGTGCCAGCAGTGAAGGGGCAGGGGAGACCCAGTACTTC	CASSEGAGETQYF
14	TRBV18	TRBJ2-3	once	-	TGTGCCAGCTCACCCGGGACTCGCACAGATACGCAGTATTTT	CASSPGTRTDTQYF
15	TRBV5-1	TRBJ2-5	-	-	TGCGCCAGCAGCTTGGAGGTGGAGATACAAGAGACCCAGTACTTC	CASSLEVEIQETQYF
17	TRBV27	TRBJ1-2	once	-	TGTGCCAGCAGTTTCCAGGGCAGACAAAAAGGGGTCTATGGCTACACCTTC	CASSFQGRQKGVYGYTF
16	TRBV14	TRBJ2-7	-	-	TGTGCCGGCAGCCAAGATAGAGGGACGGGAGCCTACGAGCAGTACTTC	CAGSQDRGTGAYEQYF
15	TRBV7-2	TRBJ2-7	once	TRBD1	TGTGCCAGCAGCTTTGGACCGGGACAGAGCTACGAGCAGTACTTC	CASSFGPGQSYEQYF
15	TRBV5-5	TRBJ1-5	-	-	TGTGCCAGCAGCTTAAGAGTTTATGGCAATCAGCCCCAGCATTTT	CASSLRVYGNQPQHF
15	TRBV2	TRBJ2-5	-	-	TGTGCCAGCAGTGAGCTGGGGCAGATTAGCGAGACCCAGTACTTC	CASSELGQISETQYF
16	TRBV5-1	TRBJ1-6	-	-	TGCGCCAGCAGCTTCCGGGGGGCGTCCTATAATTCACCCCTCCACTTT	CASSFRGASYNSPLHF
14	TRBV28	TRBJ2-3	-	TRBD1	TGTGCCAGCCTAACAGGGGCGACGCCAGATACGCAGTATTTT	CASLTGATPDTQYF
15	TRBV5-5	TRBJ2-1	-	TRBD2	TGTGCCAGCAGACGGCGGGGGGAGCGGGACAATGAGCAGTTCTTC	CASRRRGERDNEQFF
16	TRBV18	TRBJ1-5	-	TRBD1	TGTGCCAGCTCACCATCGCAGGGGGCTTCGGTACAGCCCCAGCATTTT	CASSPSQGASVQPQHF
13	TRBV18	TRBJ2-5	-	-	TGTGCCAGCTCACCACGCGAAGAAGAGACCCAGTACTTC	CASSPREEETQYF
15	TRBV5-1	TRBJ2-3	-	-	TGCGCCAGCAGCTTGGTCGGGGGGCCAACAGATACGCAGTATTTT	CASSLVGGPTDTQYF
16	TRBV19	TRBJ1-1	-	TRBD1	TGTGCCAGTAGTGCACGGGACAGTTTAATGAACACTGAAGCTTTCTTT	CASSARDSLMNTEAFF
13	TRBV5-4	TRBJ1-2	-	-	TGTGCCAGCAGCTTTATGGGGGCGTATGGCTACACCTTC	CASSFMGAYGYTF
15	TRBV5-3	TRBJ2-2	-	-	TGTGCCAGAAGCTTGGCACAGGGAGGGACCGGGGAGCTGTTTTTT	CARSLAQGGTGELFF
15	TRBV5-1	TRBJ1-2	-	-	TGCGCCAGCAGCCGCTCGATCGGGGGGGAGCGCGGCTACACCTTC	CASSRSIGGERGYTF
14	TRBV10-3	TRBJ2-7	-	TRBD2	TGTGCCATCATGCGAGCGGGAGACTCCTACGAGCAGTACTTC	CAIMRAGDSYEQYF
15	TRBV3-1/TRBV3-2	TRBJ2-1	-	-	TGTGCCAGCAGCCAAGTTGGGGGGAGCTACAATGAGCAGTTCTTC	CASSQVGGSYNEQFF
19	TRBV10-2	TRBJ2-2	-	TRBD2	TGCGCCAGCAGTGAGTCGTTCGCGGCGGGGGGGCAGGACACCGGGGAGCTGTTTTTT	CASSESFAAGGQDTGELFF
14	TRBV5-1	TRBJ2-7	-	TRBD1	TGCGCCAGCAGCTTGGGCCAGGGGGCGGTCGAGCAGTACTTC	CASSLGQGAVEQYF
15	TRBV5-1	TRBJ2-1	-	TRBD2	TGCGCCAGCAGCTTGGCACTAGCGACCTACAATGAGCAGTTCTTC	CASSLALATYNEQFF
14	TRBV7-9	TRBJ1-2	-	TRBD1	TGTGCCAGCAGCTTAGATAGGGGGCGCGATGGCTACACCTTC	CASSLDRGRDGYTF
13	TRBV4-1	TRBJ1-5	-	-	TGCGCCAGCAGCCAAGAGAGGAATCAGCCCCAGCATTTT	CASSQERNQPQHF
15	TRBV6-2/TRBV6-3	TRBJ1-2	few	-	TGTGCCAGCAGCTCCCACACCGGAGCGTTCTATGGCTACACCTTC	CASSSHTGAFYGYTF
12	TRBV5-6	TRBJ1-1	-	TRBD1	TGTGCCAGCAGCTTGGACAGGGGTCGTGCTTTCTTT	CASSLDRGRAFF
16	TRBV5-6	TRBJ2-7	-	TRBD2	TGTGCCAGCAGCTATAGCCCTAGCGGGAGAGGCTACGAGCAGTACTTC	CASSYSPSGRGYEQYF
17	TRBV7-9	TRBJ2-3	-	TRBD1	TGTGCCAGCAGCTTCGAGAGGACAGGGGTGGTGACAGATACGCAGTATTTT	CASSFERTGVVTDTQYF
16	TRBV4-1	TRBJ1-1	-	-	TGCGCCAGCAGCCAAGGCAGGGCAGGGAAGAACACTGAAGCTTTCTTT	CASSQGRAGKNTEAFF
15	TRBV3-1/TRBV3-2	TRBJ1-3	-	-	TGTGCCAGCAGCCAAACCGGGACAAGTGGAAACACCATATATTTT	CASSQTGTSGNTIYF
14	TRBV11-2	TRBJ2-1	-	-	TGTGCCAGCAGCTTAGACAGACCCGAGGGCGAGCAGTTCTTC	CASSLDRPEGEQFF